This T cell receptor beta chain was observed in a study of shared clonotypes between healthy human individuals. Details on this clone: The antigen is unknown.

Per the germline V gene, CDR1 is LNHDA and CDR2 is SQIVND (reference sequence). The CDR3 loop spans 13 amino acids. Trimming left V 8 bases short and J 1 base short, with 11 bases between. TCRdb keeps only in-frame clones here, not all; method: immunoSEQ multiplex PCR. The sample lists 950,000 to 1,300,000 clones, 70% to 80% occurring once. Study observations and caveats: Shared clonotypes: approximately 5% naive CD4, approximately 3.4% naive CD8, about 2.5% memory CD4, 0.4% to 0.5% memory CD8.

The rearrangement links TRBV19 to TRBJ1-1; possible D gene TRBD1, 5 bases. The sequenced material came from memory CD4+ T cells sorted from blood. Subset specified: CD45RA-negative fraction. The receptor's source is a young man in good health. The CDR3 coding sequence is TGTGCCAGTGCCGGGACGGGGAACACTGAAGCTTTCTTT. Amino acid sequence: CASAGTGNTEAFF.